This note documents a single TCR beta chain sequence. The entry originates in a study of T cell responses to AZD1222 COVID-19 vaccine. Sequencing used immunoSEQ multiplex PCR; TCRdb keeps in-frame clones, though not all of them. The top ten hold roughly a tenth of the sample, which has 200,000 or so clones, 85% to 95% seen once. Germline lookup yields CDR1 LNHDA and CDR2 SQIVND (reference sequence). With 6 bases clipped from V and 7 bases from J, the junction kept 8 bases outside the gene matches. This CDR3 is built from 15 residues. The J gene is TRBJ2-1, the V gene TRBV19; 11 bases agree with TRBD1. The sequenced sample was peripheral blood, obtained on day 0 of AZD1222 vaccination. This TCR was sampled from an adult in good health. CDR3 in DNA: TGTGCCAGTAGCTACGGACAGGGGGCGTCAAATGAGCAGTTCTTC. Its translation is CASSYGQGASNEQFF.